The 29 T cell receptor beta chains presented below share a single source sample, sequenced in a study of blood T cell repertoires in COVID-19. Profiled with immunoSEQ multiplex PCR; TCRdb holds only in-frame clones, not every one. Of about 290,000 clones listed, around 85% are singletons. The sample was peripheral blood. Receptors were obtained from a woman aged 45-60 years with active or convalescent COVID-19.

The V and J genes are TRBV28 and TRBJ1-1; 7 positions match TRBD1. In germline, CDR1 is MDHEN, CDR2 SYDVKM. The V segment lost 3 bases and the J segment 9 bases; nucleotides outside the gene matches: 7. The CDR3 is 13 amino acids. The CDR3: CASSFGGGGQAFF. The CDR3 nucleotides are TGTGCCAGCAGTTTCGGAGGAGGGGGCCAAGCTTTCTTT.

This chain joins TRBV5-1 and TRBJ1-6, with 7 bases matching TRBD1. The length of the CDR3 is 13 residues. J was trimmed by 4 bases and V by 5 bases; bases with no gene match: 0. Looked up from germline, CDR1 is SGHRS and CDR2 is YFSETQ. The CDR3 region is CASRTGYNSPLHF. The CDR3 region has the DNA TGCGCCAGCAGGACAGGGTATAATTCACCCCTCCACTTT.

The chain is built from TRBV7-6 and TRBJ2-1; 10 bases fit TRBD2. The CDR3 is 15 residues long. Looked up from germline, CDR1 is SGHVS and CDR2 is FNYEAQ. V lost 8 bases and J lost 3; bases outside the gene matches: 7. In nucleotides, the CDR3 is TGTGCCAGCGGGGGGTTAGCGGGAGGCTACAATGAGCAGTTCTTC. Its protein is CASGGLAGGYNEQFF.

The chain links TRBV18 to TRBJ1-1; D not certain. With 3 bases removed from V and 4 bases from J, the gap between germline ends came to 9 bases. Germline CDR1 and CDR2: KGHSH and LQKENI. The CDR3 runs to 13 residues. In DNA, the CDR3 is TGTGCCAGCTCACCTATTTTATTCACTGAAGCTTTCTTT. Translation: CASSPILFTEAFF.

This rearrangement joins TRBV6-5 to TRBJ1-4; D not certain. V was cut by 2 bases and J by 8 bases, with 9 bases left in between. This CDR3 comprises 13 residues. Germline V gene data show CDR1 as MNHEY and CDR2 as SVGAGI. The CDR3 reads CASSYRGREKLFF. In DNA form, the CDR3 reads TGTGCCAGCAGTTACCGCGGGCGGGAAAAACTGTTTTTT.

This clone turned up a few times. The chain is built from TRBV5-1 and TRBJ1-1, with D tentatively TRBD1 (6 bases). There are 15 residues in the CDR3. V gave up 3 bases and J gave up 3 bases, with 15 bases separating them. CDR1 and CDR2 (germline): SGHRS, YFSETQ. The CDR3 nucleotides are TGCGCCAGCAGCTCGGTTCTGAGGACAGACACTGAAGCTTTCTTT. It codes for CASSSVLRTDTEAFF.

J is TRBJ2-7 and V is TRBV3-1 (or the pseudogene TRBV3-2); D gene unclear. Per the germline V gene, CDR1 is LGHDT and CDR2 is YNNKEL (reference sequence). This CDR3 has 13 amino acids. Trimming left V 4 bases short and J 6 bases short, with 13 bases between. This CDR3 reads CASSRVASGEQYF. The DNA of the CDR3 is TGTGCCAGCAGCCGCGTTGCTTCAGGCGAGCAGTACTTC.

CDR3 bases: TGTGCCAGCAGCCGAACAGGGGGCACTGAAGCTTTCTTT. It is translated as CASSRTGGTEAFF. The chain recombines TRBV11-2 with TRBJ1-1; 8 nucleotides match TRBD1. Germline CDR1 and CDR2: SGHAT and FQNNGV. Unmatched junction bases numbered 3, after V lost 5 bases and J lost 4 bases. The CDR3 is 13 amino acids.

The chain joins TRBV2 to TRBJ2-4; weak D call: TRBD2 (6 bases). CDR1 SNHLY and CDR2 FYNNEI come from the germline V gene. Trimming took off 6 bases at V and 0 bases at J, with 12 bases between the two ends. This CDR3 comprises 15 residues. Here the CDR3 reads CASRWRGVAKNIQYF. The CDR3 DNA reads as TGTGCCAGCAGGTGGAGGGGAGTAGCCAAAAACATTCAGTACTTC.

This clone has more than one count but fewer than ten. This sequence joins TRBV9 and TRBJ1-3, with D tentatively TRBD1 (5 bases). The V and J ends lost 3 bases and 7 bases respectively, with 17 bases between them. CDR3 length: 15 residues. CDR1 is SGDLS, CDR2 YYNGEE, per germline. CDR3 region: CASSGDLRGRNTIYF. CDR3 coding DNA: TGTGCCAGCAGCGGGGACTTGAGGGGAAGGAACACCATATATTTT.

V gene TRBV5-1 combines with J gene TRBJ2-7, with D possibly matching TRBD2 (5 bases). V gave up 0 bases and J gave up 2 bases, with 12 bases separating them. From germline, CDR1 is SGHRS and CDR2 YFSETQ. The CDR3 consists of 15 residues. CDR3 in DNA: TGCGCCAGCAGCTTGGCCGAGGGAATCACCTACGAGCAGTACTTC. Translating it yields CASSLAEGITYEQYF.

The V call is TRBV19, the J call TRBJ2-1; 8 nucleotides match TRBD2. Germline CDR1 and CDR2: LNHDA and SQIVND (reference sequence). With 5 bases clipped from V and 3 bases from J, the junction kept 6 bases outside the gene matches. CDR3 length: 15 amino acids. In DNA, the CDR3 is TGTGCCAGTAGTTTCCCAGCGGGAGACTACAATGAGCAGTTCTTC. It is translated as CASSFPAGDYNEQFF.

This chain connects TRBV29-1 to TRBJ2-1; 8 nucleotides line up with TRBD1. Germline values: CDR1 SQVTM, CDR2 ANQGSEA. V lost 4 bases, J lost 10 bases, and 6 bases stayed unmatched. The CDR3 is 12 residues long. This CDR3 is CSVGQGAGEQFF. The DNA of the CDR3 is TGCAGCGTTGGCCAGGGGGCAGGCGAGCAGTTCTTC.

The chain employs TRBV24-1 and TRBJ2-2; tentative D call: TRBD2 (5 bases). The germline V and J ends were trimmed by 0 bases and 4 bases, with 14 bases remaining between them. Germline V gene data show CDR1 as KGHDR and CDR2 as SFDVKD. CDR3 length: 17 amino acids. CDR3 amino acids: CATSDLRDPTGTGELFF. The CDR3 DNA is TGTGCCACCAGTGATTTGCGGGATCCCACCGGCACCGGGGAGCTGTTTTTT.

The V gene is TRBV13, the J gene TRBJ2-2, with 10 positions matching TRBD1. The germline V gene encodes CDR1 PRHDT and CDR2 FYEKMQ (reference sequence). V lost 4 bases, J lost 4 bases, and 6 bases stayed unmatched. CDR3 length: 16 amino acids. The CDR3 here is CASSYDRGRRTGELFF. In nucleotides, the CDR3 is TGTGCCAGCAGCTACGACAGGGGGCGCCGCACCGGGGAGCTGTTTTTT.

This sequence joins TRBV19 and TRBJ2-7, with a possible D match to TRBD1 (6 bases). The CDR3 spans 13 residues. The germline CDR1 and CDR2 sequences are LNHDA and SQIVND (reference sequence). Trimming stripped 7 bases from V and 4 bases from J, with 14 bases between. The CDR3 here is CASNGRGCYEQYF. The CDR3 DNA reads TGTGCCAGTAACGGAAGGGGGTGTTACGAGCAGTACTTC.

The chain employs TRBV9 and TRBJ1-6, with 10 bases that match TRBD1. The CDR3 is 15 residues long. Germline V gene sequence: CDR1 SGDLS, CDR2 YYNGEE. V trimming: 4 bases; J trimming: 9 bases; junction bases outside the gene matches: 7. CDR3 sequence (DNA): TGTGCCAGCAGCCCCGGGACAGGGGATCTTTCACCCCTCCACTTT. It encodes CASSPGTGDLSPLHF.

Comments on this clone: In the same sample, other DNA sequences code for this CDR3. The CDR3 nucleotides are TGTGCCAGCAGCTTAGATCCAGGGAGCAATCAGCCCCAGCATTTT. This gives the protein CASSLDPGSNQPQHF. The V call is TRBV11-2, the J call TRBJ1-5, with a tentative D call TRBD1 (5 bases). Germline V CDR1 and CDR2: SGHAT, FQNNGV. The V end was cut by 0 bases, the J end by 1 base, with 7 bases between. This CDR3 is built from 15 residues.

This sequence joins TRBV5-4 and TRBJ1-1; a weak D match, TRBD1 (5 bases). CDR1 SGHNT and CDR2 YYREEE come from the germline V gene (reference sequence). Trimming took off 4 bases at V and 4 bases at J, with 14 bases between the two ends. The CDR3 covers 14 residues. The CDR3 here is CASSRSGWVTEAFF. The CDR3 DNA sequence: TGTGCCAGCAGCCGTTCAGGGTGGGTCACTGAAGCTTTCTTT.

The chain recombines TRBV7-2 with TRBJ1-1; 9 bases map to TRBD1. The length of the CDR3 is 16 residues. From germline, CDR1 is SGHTA and CDR2 FQGNSA. Germline trimming cut 5 bases from V and 1 base from J; bases unmatched to any gene: 8. CDR3 bases: TGTGCCAGCAGCCGGGGAAGACAGGGGGAGAACACTGAAGCTTTCTTT. Its translation is CASSRGRQGENTEAFF.

This chain uses TRBV7-9 with TRBJ2-7, with TRBD2 matching over 7 bases. The CDR3 is made up of 13 amino acids. Losses at the gene ends were 5 bases for V and 7 bases for J; bases not matched to a gene: 8. The germline V gene has CDR1 SEHNR and CDR2 FQNEAQ (reference sequence). CDR3 sequence: CASSPGGSREQYF. CDR3 DNA: TGTGCCAGCAGCCCCGGGGGGAGCAGGGAGCAGTACTTC.

With respect to this clone: Mismatch with germline at one junction end may stem from a read error. V is TRBV3-1 (or the pseudogene TRBV3-2) and J is TRBJ1-2, with 10 bases that match TRBD1. From germline, CDR1 is LGHDT and CDR2 YNNKEL (reference sequence). The CDR3 has 16 residues. The CDR3 region is CAGSHPTGGTGVGYTF. For the CDR3, the DNA is TGTGCCGGCAGCCACCCCACGGGCGGGACAGGGGTAGGCTACACCTTC.

This chain links TRBV15 with TRBJ1-1; perhaps TRBD1 as D (5 bases). This CDR3 has 14 residues. Germline CDR1 LNHNV, CDR2 YYDKDF (reference sequence). Trimming pared 3 bases from V and 1 base from J, leaving 9 bases between. CDR3 sequence (DNA): TGTGCCACCAGCAGGTTCAGGGAGAACACTGAAGCTTTCTTT. Translated: CATSRFRENTEAFF.

This clone has just a few counts. The rearrangement links TRBV5-1 to TRBJ1-1, with D unclear. CDR1 and CDR2 (germline): SGHRS, YFSETQ. V was trimmed by 0 bases and J by 4 bases, leaving 13 bases between them. The CDR3 contains 15 residues. The CDR3 here is CASSLAMGGVTEAFF. As DNA, the CDR3 is TGCGCCAGCAGCTTGGCCATGGGAGGCGTCACTGAAGCTTTCTTT.

The chain combines TRBV19 with TRBJ2-7; 8 nucleotides line up with TRBD1. CDR1 LNHDA and CDR2 SQIVND come from the germline V gene (reference sequence). The CDR3 runs to 14 residues. V lost 6 bases, J lost 5 bases, and 9 bases stayed unmatched. The CDR3: CASSQGARGNEQYF. CDR3 nucleotide sequence: TGTGCCAGTAGCCAGGGGGCGAGGGGAAACGAGCAGTACTTC.

The rearrangement joins TRBV7-6 to TRBJ2-2, with TRBD2 identical over 7 bases. After removal of 1 base from V and 4 bases from J, the junction contained 9 bases not matched to a gene. The CDR3 has 17 amino acids. Germline V lookup: CDR1 SGHVS, CDR2 FNYEAQ. CDR3 sequence reads: CASSLVLSGAFTGELFF. The CDR3 DNA reads TGTGCCAGCAGCTTAGTCTTGAGCGGGGCTTTCACCGGGGAGCTGTTTTTT. Full variable domain (remainder filled in from reference TRBV7-6 and TRBJ2-2): GAGVSQSPRYKVTKRGQDVALRCDPISGHVSLYWYRQALGQGPEFLTYFNYEAQQDKSGLPNDRFSAERPEGSISTLTIQRTEQRDSAMYRCASSLVLSGAFTGELFFGEGSRLTVL.

DNA for the CDR3: TGTGCCAGTAGTATTGGGCGGGGAAGCAGAAATACGCAGTATTTT. Translated, it gives CASSIGRGSRNTQYF. This chain uses TRBV19 with TRBJ2-3; tentative D call: TRBD2 (6 bases). Trimming shortened V by 3 bases and J by 7 bases, and 17 bases separated the two germline ends. Looked up from germline, CDR1 is LNHDA and CDR2 is SQIVND (reference sequence). This CDR3 has 15 residues.

The chain carries TRBV15 and TRBJ2-1; D gene ambiguous. The CDR3 has 14 residues. V was shortened by 0 bases and J by 8 bases, with 11 bases between the two germline ends. The germline gives CDR1 LNHNV, CDR2 YYDKDF (reference sequence). CDR3 amino acids: CATSRDSVSDEQFF. CDR3 nucleotide sequence: TGTGCCACCAGCAGAGATTCAGTCAGCGATGAGCAGTTCTTC.

V usage is TRBV27 and J usage is TRBJ1-1, with 7 bases that match TRBD1. The trim removed 4 bases at V and 5 bases at J, leaving 16 bases unmatched. The CDR3 has 17 amino acids. The V gene's germline CDR1 is MNHEY and CDR2 SMNVEV (reference sequence). The CDR3 sequence is CASSSPTGIGMVTEAFF. The DNA for the CDR3 is TGTGCCAGCAGTTCCCCGACAGGGATCGGAATGGTGACTGAAGCTTTCTTT.